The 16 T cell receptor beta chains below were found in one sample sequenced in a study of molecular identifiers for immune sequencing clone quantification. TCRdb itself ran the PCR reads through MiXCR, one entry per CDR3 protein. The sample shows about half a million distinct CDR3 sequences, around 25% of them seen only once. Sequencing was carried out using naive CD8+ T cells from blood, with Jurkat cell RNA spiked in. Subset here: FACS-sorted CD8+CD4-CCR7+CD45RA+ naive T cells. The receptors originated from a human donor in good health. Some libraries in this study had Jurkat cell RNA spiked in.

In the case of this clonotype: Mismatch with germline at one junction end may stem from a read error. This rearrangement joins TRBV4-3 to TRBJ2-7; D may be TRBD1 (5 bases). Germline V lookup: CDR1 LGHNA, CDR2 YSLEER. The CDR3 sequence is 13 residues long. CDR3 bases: TGCGCCAGCCGCCAAGGTCAGGGCTACGAGCAGTACTTC. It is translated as CASRQGQGYEQYF.

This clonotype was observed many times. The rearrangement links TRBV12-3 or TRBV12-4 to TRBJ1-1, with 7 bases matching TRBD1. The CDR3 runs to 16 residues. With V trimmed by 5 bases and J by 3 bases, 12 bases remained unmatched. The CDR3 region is CASSATTGYTDTEAFF. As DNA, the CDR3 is TGTGCCAGCAGTGCAACGACAGGGTATACGGACACTGAAGCTTTCTTT.

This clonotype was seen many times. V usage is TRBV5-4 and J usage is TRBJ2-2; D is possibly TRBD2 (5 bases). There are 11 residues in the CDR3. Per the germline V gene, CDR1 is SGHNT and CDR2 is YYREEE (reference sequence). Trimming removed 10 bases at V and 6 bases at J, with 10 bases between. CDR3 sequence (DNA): TGTGCCGGGAGCATGGCCGGGGAGCTGTTTTTT. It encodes CAGSMAGELFF.

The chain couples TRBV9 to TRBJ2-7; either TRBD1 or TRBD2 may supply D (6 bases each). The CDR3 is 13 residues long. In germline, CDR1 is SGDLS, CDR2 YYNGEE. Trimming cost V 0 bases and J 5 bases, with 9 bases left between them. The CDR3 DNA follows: TGTGCCAGCAGCGTAGGGGGGGCGAACGAGCAGTACTTC. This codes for CASSVGGANEQYF.

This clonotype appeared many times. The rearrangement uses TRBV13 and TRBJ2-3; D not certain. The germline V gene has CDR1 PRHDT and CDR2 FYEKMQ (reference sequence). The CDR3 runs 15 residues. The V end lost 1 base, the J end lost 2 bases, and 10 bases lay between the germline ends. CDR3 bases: TGTGCCAGCAGCTTAGCGGACGCCTCCACAGATACGCAGTATTTT. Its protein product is CASSLADASTDTQYF.

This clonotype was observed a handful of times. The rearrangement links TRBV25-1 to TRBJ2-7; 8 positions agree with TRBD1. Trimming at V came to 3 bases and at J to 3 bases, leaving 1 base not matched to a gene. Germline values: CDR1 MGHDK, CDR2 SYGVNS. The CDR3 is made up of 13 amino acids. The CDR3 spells CASSEDRDYEQYF. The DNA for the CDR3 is TGTGCCAGCAGTGAGGACAGGGACTACGAGCAGTACTTC.

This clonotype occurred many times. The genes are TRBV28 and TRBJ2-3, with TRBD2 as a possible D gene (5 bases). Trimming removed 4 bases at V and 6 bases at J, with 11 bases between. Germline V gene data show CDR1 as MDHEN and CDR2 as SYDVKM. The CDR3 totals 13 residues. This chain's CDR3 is CASSSGLLDTQYF. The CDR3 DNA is TGTGCCAGCAGTTCGGGGTTATTGGATACGCAGTATTTT.

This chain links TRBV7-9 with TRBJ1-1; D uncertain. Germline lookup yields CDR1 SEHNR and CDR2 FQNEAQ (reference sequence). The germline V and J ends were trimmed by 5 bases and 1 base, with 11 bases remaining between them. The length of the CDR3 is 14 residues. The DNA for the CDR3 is TGTGCCAGCAGCGAGATTTTTACGAACACTGAAGCTTTCTTT. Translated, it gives CASSEIFTNTEAFF.

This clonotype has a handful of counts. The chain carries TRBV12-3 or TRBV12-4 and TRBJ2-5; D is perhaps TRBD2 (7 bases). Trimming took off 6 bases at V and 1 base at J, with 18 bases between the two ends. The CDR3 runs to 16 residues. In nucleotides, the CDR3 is TGTGCCAGCAGCGTTGAGGGCGGGGGCCTCCAAGAGACCCAGTACTTC. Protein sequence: CASSVEGGGLQETQYF.

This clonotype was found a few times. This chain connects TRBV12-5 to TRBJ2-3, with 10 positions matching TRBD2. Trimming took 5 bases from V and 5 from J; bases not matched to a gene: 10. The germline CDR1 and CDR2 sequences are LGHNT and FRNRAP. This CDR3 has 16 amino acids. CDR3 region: CASGAILAGAIDTQYF. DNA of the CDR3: TGTGCTAGTGGTGCCATCCTAGCGGGGGCTATAGATACGCAGTATTTT.

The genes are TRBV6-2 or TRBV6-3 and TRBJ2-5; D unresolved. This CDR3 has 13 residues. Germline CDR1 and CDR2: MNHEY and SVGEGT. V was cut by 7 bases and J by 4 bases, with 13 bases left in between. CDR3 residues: CASTFQSPETQYF. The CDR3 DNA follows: TGTGCCAGCACGTTTCAAAGTCCAGAGACCCAGTACTTC.

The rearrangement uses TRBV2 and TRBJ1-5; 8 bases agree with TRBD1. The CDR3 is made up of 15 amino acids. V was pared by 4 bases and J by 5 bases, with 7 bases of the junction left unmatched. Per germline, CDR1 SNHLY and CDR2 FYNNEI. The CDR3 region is CASSAETGGDQPQHF. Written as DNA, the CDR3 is TGTGCCAGCAGTGCTGAAACAGGGGGTGATCAGCCCCAGCATTTT.

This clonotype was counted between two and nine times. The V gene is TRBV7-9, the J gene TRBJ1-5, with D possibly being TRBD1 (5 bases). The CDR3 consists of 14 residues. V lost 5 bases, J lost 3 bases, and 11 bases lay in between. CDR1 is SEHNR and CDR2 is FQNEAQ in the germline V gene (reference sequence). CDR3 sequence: CASSGGENNQPQHF. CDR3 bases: TGTGCCAGCAGCGGGGGGGAGAACAATCAGCCCCAGCATTTT.

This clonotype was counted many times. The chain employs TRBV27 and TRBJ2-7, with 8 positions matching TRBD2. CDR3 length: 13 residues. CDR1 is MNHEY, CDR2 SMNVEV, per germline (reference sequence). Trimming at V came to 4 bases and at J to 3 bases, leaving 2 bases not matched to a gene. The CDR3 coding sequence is TGTGCCAGCAGTTGGAGCGGGAGCTACGAGCAGTACTTC. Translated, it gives CASSWSGSYEQYF.

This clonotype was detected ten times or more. Written as DNA, the CDR3 is TGTGCCAGCAGCATGTCGGGAAGGACCCTAGATACGCAGTATTTT. Translation gives CASSMSGRTLDTQYF. The chain has TRBV11-2 and TRBJ2-3; TRBD2 might be the D (5 bases). The CDR3 extends over 15 amino acids. Per the germline V gene, CDR1 is SGHAT and CDR2 is FQNNGV. Trimming removed 5 bases at V and 5 bases at J, with 17 bases between.

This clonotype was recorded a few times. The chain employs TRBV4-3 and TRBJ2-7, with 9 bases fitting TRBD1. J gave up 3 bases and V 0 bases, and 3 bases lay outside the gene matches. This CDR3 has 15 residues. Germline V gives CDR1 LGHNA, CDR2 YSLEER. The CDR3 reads CASSQERQGVYEQYF. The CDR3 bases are TGCGCCAGCAGCCAAGAGCGACAGGGGGTCTACGAGCAGTACTTC.